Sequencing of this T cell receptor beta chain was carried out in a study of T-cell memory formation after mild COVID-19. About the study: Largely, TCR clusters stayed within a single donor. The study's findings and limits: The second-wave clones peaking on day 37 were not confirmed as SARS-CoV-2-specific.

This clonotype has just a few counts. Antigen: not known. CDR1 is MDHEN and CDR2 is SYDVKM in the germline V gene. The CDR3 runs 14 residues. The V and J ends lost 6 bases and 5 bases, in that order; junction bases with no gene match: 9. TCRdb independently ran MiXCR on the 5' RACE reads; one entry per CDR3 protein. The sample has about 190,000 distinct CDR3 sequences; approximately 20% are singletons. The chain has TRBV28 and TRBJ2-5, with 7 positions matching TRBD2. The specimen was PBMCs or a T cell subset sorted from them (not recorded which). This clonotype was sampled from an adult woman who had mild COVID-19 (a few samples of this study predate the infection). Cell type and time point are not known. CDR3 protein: CASSPQAGTETQYF. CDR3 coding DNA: TGTGCCAGCAGCCCACAAGCGGGAACGGAGACCCAGTACTTC.